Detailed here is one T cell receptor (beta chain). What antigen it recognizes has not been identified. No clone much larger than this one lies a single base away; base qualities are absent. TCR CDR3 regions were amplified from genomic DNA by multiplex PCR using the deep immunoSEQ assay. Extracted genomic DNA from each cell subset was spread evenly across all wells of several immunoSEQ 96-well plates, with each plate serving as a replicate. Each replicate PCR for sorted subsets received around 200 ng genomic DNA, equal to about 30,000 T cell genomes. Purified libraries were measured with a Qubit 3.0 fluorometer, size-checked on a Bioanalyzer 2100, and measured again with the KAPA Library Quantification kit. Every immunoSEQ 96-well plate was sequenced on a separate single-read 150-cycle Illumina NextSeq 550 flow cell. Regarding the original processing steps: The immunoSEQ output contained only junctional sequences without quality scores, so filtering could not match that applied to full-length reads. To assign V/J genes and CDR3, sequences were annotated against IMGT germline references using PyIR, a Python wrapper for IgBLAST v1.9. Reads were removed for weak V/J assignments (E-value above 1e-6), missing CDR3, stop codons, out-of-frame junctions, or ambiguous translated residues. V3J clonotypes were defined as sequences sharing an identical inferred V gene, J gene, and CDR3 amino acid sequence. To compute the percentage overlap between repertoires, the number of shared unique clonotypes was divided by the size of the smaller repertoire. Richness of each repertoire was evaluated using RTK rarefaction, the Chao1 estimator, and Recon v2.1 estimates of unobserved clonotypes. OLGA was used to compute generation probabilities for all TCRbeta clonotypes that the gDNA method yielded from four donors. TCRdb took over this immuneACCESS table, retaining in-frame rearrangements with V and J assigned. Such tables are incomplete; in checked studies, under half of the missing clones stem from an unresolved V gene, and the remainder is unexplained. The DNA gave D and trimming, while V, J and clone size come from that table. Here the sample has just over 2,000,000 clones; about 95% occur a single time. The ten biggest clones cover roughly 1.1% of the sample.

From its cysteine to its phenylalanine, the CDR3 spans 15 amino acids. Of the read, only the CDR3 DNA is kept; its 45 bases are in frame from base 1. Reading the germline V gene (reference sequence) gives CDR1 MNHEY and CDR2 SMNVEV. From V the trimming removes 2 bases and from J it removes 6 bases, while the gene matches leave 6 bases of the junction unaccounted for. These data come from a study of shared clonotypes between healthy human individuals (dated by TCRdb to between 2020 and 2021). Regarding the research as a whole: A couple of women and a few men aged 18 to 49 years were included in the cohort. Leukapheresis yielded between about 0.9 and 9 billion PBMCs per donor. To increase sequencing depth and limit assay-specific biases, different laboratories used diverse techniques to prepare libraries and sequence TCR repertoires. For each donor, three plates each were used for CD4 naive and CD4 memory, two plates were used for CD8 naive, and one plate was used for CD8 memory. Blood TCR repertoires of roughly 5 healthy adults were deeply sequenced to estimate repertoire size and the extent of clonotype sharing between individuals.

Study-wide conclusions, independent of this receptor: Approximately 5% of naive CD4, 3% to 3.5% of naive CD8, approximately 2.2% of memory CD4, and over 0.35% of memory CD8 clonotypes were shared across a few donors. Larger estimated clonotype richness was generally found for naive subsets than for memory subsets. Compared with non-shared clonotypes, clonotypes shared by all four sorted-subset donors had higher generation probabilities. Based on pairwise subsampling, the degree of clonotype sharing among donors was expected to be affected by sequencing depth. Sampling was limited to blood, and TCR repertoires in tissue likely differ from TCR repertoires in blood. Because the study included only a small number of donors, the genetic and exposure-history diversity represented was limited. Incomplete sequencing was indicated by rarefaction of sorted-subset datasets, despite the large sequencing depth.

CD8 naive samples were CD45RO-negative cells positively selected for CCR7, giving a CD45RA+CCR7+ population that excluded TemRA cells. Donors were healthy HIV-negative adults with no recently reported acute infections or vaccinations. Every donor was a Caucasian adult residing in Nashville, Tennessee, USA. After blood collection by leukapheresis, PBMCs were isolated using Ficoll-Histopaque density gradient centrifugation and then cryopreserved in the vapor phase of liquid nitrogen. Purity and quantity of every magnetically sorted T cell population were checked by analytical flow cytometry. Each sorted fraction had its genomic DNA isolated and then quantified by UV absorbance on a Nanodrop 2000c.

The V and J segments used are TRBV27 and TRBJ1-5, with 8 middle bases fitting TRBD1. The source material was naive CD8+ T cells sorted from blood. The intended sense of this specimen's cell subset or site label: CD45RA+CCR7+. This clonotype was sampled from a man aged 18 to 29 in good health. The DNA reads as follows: TGTGCCAGCAGTTTAGGACAGGGCATGATTCAGCCCCAGCATTTT. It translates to CASSLGQGMIQPQHF.